The rows below give T cell receptor beta chains drawn from one sample of a study of blood T cells in healthy people across ages. MiXCR, applied by TCRdb to the 5' RACE reads, yields one record per CDR3 protein. The sample shows about 1.1 million distinct CDR3 sequences, under 40% of them seen only once. Sequencing input: blood. The receptors derive from a man younger than 35 in good health. The conserved cysteine and the conserved F or W are not part of the CDR3 here. The order of the fields is V gene, D gene, J gene, CDR3 protein. A D gene is named only where the DNA matches it firmly.

TRBV24-1	.	TRBJ2-2	ATSDRPTGELF
TRBV14	.	TRBJ1-4	ASSRKRGWFDEKPF
TRBV6-5	.	TRBJ1-5	ASSPEPGDSNQPQH
TRBV7-2	TRBD1	TRBJ2-3	ASRLVPDRVADTQY
TRBV7-9	.	TRBJ2-7	ASSLVWGRLPAFSEQY
TRBV7-2	TRBD1	TRBJ2-1	ASSGTSTGGTYNEQF
TRBV4-3	.	TRBJ2-3	ASSQKSSTDTQY
TRBV14	.	TRBJ1-1	ASTPTLNTEAF
TRBV4-1	.	TRBJ2-7	ASSQDGDPGLEGEQY
TRBV20-1	.	TRBJ2-3	SARAGYPSTDTQY
TRBV6-2/TRBV6-3	.	TRBJ2-2	ASRTGNPVTGELF
TRBV6-6	.	TRBJ2-1	ASSSTRVEQF
TRBV10-3	TRBD1	TRBJ2-2	ASQSDRGTNTGELF
TRBV6-5	.	TRBJ1-2	ASSTHQEGNYGYT
TRBV10-2	TRBD1	TRBJ2-3	ASSESTGQVTDTQY
TRBV20-1	.	TRBJ2-1	SARLVFDNEQF
TRBV6-6	.	TRBJ2-3	ASSYSTKWTDTQY
TRBV7-2	.	TRBJ2-4	ASSLEPGAVQHRLQY
TRBV7-9	.	TRBJ2-3	ASSLFTGDTYTDTQY
TRBV10-3	.	TRBJ2-7	AIGWPYRSYEQY
TRBV27	.	TRBJ2-7	ASSSGQTRFGYEQY
TRBV7-8	TRBD2	TRBJ2-5	ASSSFGLKRGGNEQY
TRBV14	.	TRBJ2-5	ASSQQQGGAQETQY
TRBV29-1	TRBD1	TRBJ1-1	SVLGTGPKAF
TRBV20-1	.	TRBJ2-1	SARGWQEQF
TRBV7-8	TRBD1	TRBJ2-4	ASSQGRDRGEGTKNIQY
TRBV2	TRBD1	TRBJ1-1	ASIPGQGQFAEAF
TRBV7-9	.	TRBJ2-7	ASSLEGLYGQY